Following are 29 T cell receptor beta chains from one sample sequenced in a study of vaccination and CD4 T cells after COVID-19. At the Johns Hopkins FTIC core, DNA taken from cultured CD4+ T cells was sequenced by way of the Oncomine TCR Beta short-read assay. TCRdb fed the PCR reads into MiXCR, producing one record per CDR3 protein. The sample holds 13,000 to 15,000 distinct CDR3 sequences, under 75% seen once. These TCRs are of unknown antigen specificity. The treatment: roughly 11-day PBMC culture with coronavirus spike peptide pools or control peptides (ViraFEST assay). Material: CD4+ T cells from blood, cultured in vitro. The receptors come from a human donor who had recovered from COVID-19.

The CDR3 is CASSGDGVYGYTF. In nucleotides, the CDR3 is TGTGCCAGCAGTGGGGACGGTGTCTATGGCTACACCTTC. The chain uses TRBV25-1 and TRBJ1-2; D might be TRBD1 (5 bases). The V gene's germline CDR1 is MGHDK and CDR2 SYGVNS. The CDR3 spans 13 residues. V gave up 4 bases and J gave up 4 bases, with 10 bases separating them.

The chain has TRBV7-9 and TRBJ1-1; 8 nucleotides line up with TRBD1. The J segment lost 1 base and the V segment lost 3 bases, leaving 4 bases of the junction unmatched. The length of the CDR3 is 15 residues. The germline CDR1 and CDR2 sequences are SEHNR and FQNEAQ (reference sequence). The CDR3 loop reads CASSLGDRRNTEAFF. The CDR3 DNA follows: TGTGCCAGCAGCTTGGGGGACAGGCGGAACACTGAAGCTTTCTTT.

V gene TRBV30 combines with J gene TRBJ2-5; D is uncertain. Trimming pared 3 bases from V and 0 bases from J, leaving 5 bases between. The CDR3 has 12 amino acids. Germline V gives CDR1 GTSNPN, CDR2 SVGIG (reference sequence). DNA for the CDR3: TGTGCCTGGAGAGGAGACCAAGAGACCCAGTACTTC. Protein product: CAWRGDQETQYF.

This chain joins TRBV4-1 and TRBJ2-3; 7 bases agree with TRBD2. Germline loops: CDR1 MGHRA, CDR2 YSYEKL. With V trimmed by 0 bases and J by 3 bases, 3 bases remained unmatched. This CDR3 region has 15 residues. The DNA for the CDR3 is TGCGCCAGCAGCCAAGATGGCGGGAGAACAGATACGCAGTATTTT. It is translated as CASSQDGGRTDTQYF.

The rearrangement links TRBV20-1 to TRBJ2-7; a possible D gene is TRBD1 (5 bases). The germline V gene encodes CDR1 DFQATT and CDR2 SNEGSKA (reference sequence). The ends were cut back, 0 bases at V and 1 base at J, with 16 bases in the middle. This CDR3 region has 16 residues. DNA of the CDR3: TGCAGTGCTAGAGATCGGGCAGGGCGATGGTCCTACGAGCAGTACTTC. The encoded protein is CSARDRAGRWSYEQYF.

This clonotype was counted between two and nine times. In DNA, the CDR3 is TGCAGTGCTAGTTCTGAAACGGGAGGGAACACTGAAGCTTTCTTT. Its translation: CSASSETGGNTEAFF. The rearrangement joins TRBV20-1 to TRBJ1-1, with D unresolved. The CDR3 has 15 amino acids. Germline CDR1 is DFQATT and CDR2 is SNEGSKA (reference sequence). V gave up 3 bases and J gave up 1 base, with 15 bases separating them.

This clonotype appeared a few times. V usage is TRBV20-1 and J usage is TRBJ1-2; 8 bases agree with TRBD1. Per the germline V gene, CDR1 is DFQATT and CDR2 is SNEGSKA (reference sequence). The J segment lost 5 bases and the V segment lost 4 bases, leaving 9 bases of the junction unmatched. The CDR3 consists of 14 residues. CDR3 in DNA: TGCAGTGCTATTCCCGACAGGGGAATATATGGCTACACCTTC. It specifies CSAIPDRGIYGYTF.

The chain combines TRBV18 with TRBJ2-7; the D gene is possibly TRBD2 (5 bases). Germline assignment: CDR1 KGHSH and CDR2 LQKENI. The CDR3 length is 15 residues. The V gene lost 2 bases and the J gene lost 2 bases, with 13 bases spanning the gap. The CDR3 nucleotides are TGTGCCAGCTCACCAAATCAAGCGGAGGCCTACGAGCAGTACTTC. It codes for CASSPNQAEAYEQYF.

CDR3 coding DNA: TGTGCCAGCAGTTTTCAGGCGGGAGGGGAGACCCAGTACTTC. Encoded protein: CASSFQAGGETQYF. The V and J genes are TRBV12-3 or TRBV12-4 and TRBJ2-5; 9 bases fit TRBD2. V shed 3 bases, J shed 5 bases, and the junction held 4 bases outside the gene matches. This CDR3 is built from 14 residues.

The table lists this clonotype with a count of one. The chain combines TRBV19 with TRBJ1-2, with D possibly TRBD1 on 6 matching bases. The CDR3 covers 15 residues. Deletions cut 1 base from V and 8 bases from J, with 17 bases between. Germline V gene sequence: CDR1 LNHDA, CDR2 SQIVND (reference sequence). The CDR3 loop is CASSIGGGVESGYTF. In DNA form, the CDR3 reads TGTGCCAGTAGTATAGGAGGGGGAGTGGAGTCCGGCTACACCTTC.

This clonotype has only a few counts. J is TRBJ2-3 and V is TRBV20-1; tentative D call: TRBD2 (6 bases). This CDR3 spans 13 amino acids. Germline V CDR1 and CDR2: DFQATT, SNEGSKA (reference sequence). Trimming took 6 bases from V and 2 from J, leaving 12 bases between them. CDR3 amino acids: CSAWDLITDTQYF. CDR3 coding DNA: TGCAGTGCCTGGGACTTGATCACAGATACGCAGTATTTT.

The chain is built from TRBV7-9 and TRBJ2-5; possibly TRBD1 or TRBD2 for D (5 bases each). Germline V gives CDR1 SEHNR, CDR2 FQNEAQ (reference sequence). V lost 6 bases and J lost 4, with 15 bases in between. This CDR3 has 14 residues. The CDR3: CASRSLGEGETQYF. The CDR3 bases are TGTGCCAGCAGATCCCTGGGGGAAGGAGAGACCCAGTACTTC.

This chain links TRBV28 with TRBJ2-3; a possible D gene is TRBD2 (6 bases). V gave up 6 bases and J gave up 4 bases, with 29 bases separating them. CDR1 is MDHEN, CDR2 SYDVKM, per germline. The CDR3 is 19 residues long. In DNA form, the CDR3 reads TGTGCCAGCAGCCGTCTCGATATTCGATTGGAGGGAGTTCCAGATACGCAGTATTTT. Protein sequence: CASSRLDIRLEGVPDTQYF.

This clonotype has just a few counts. The V and J genes are TRBV25-1 and TRBJ1-2, with unresolved D. Trimming took off 1 base at V and 8 bases at J, with 11 bases between the two ends. Germline V gene lookup returns CDR1 MGHDK and CDR2 SYGVNS. This CDR3 region has 13 residues. The CDR3 nucleotides are TGTGCCAGCAGTGAATCACGATTAGGGGGCTACACCTTC. It yields the protein CASSESRLGGYTF.

The chain carries TRBV30 and TRBJ2-5, with D uncertain. This CDR3 is 10 amino acids long. Trimming removed 2 bases at V and 5 bases at J, with 3 bases between. Germline V lookup: CDR1 GTSNPN, CDR2 SVGIG (reference sequence). As DNA, the CDR3 is TGTGCCTGGAGTCGGGAGACCCAGTACTTC. Amino acids: CAWSRETQYF. Filled out from reference TRBV30 and TRBJ2-5, the complete variable domain reads SQTIHQWPATLVQPVGSPLSLECTVEGTSNPNLYWYRQAAGRGLQLLFYSVGIGQISSEVPQNLSASRPQDRQFILSSKKLLLSDSGFYLCAWSRETQYFGPGTRLLVL.

By its share, this clonotype is medium-sized. This chain uses TRBV7-9 with TRBJ1-2; weak D call: TRBD1 (5 bases). This CDR3 region has 14 residues. The V and J ends lost 1 base and 5 bases respectively, with 11 bases between them. Germline CDR1 is SEHNR and CDR2 is FQNEAQ (reference sequence). CDR3 in amino acids: CASSLVGVEYGYTF. Here the CDR3 DNA reads TGTGCCAGCAGCTTAGTAGGGGTCGAATATGGCTACACCTTC.

This clonotype ranks as medium-sized. This sequence joins TRBV7-9 and TRBJ1-1, with TRBD1 matching over 10 bases. This CDR3 is built from 15 residues. V dropped 5 bases and J dropped 5; count of bases not matched to a gene: 8. CDR1 SEHNR and CDR2 FQNEAQ come from the germline V gene (reference sequence). CDR3 protein: CASSATRTGGTEAFF. CDR3 nucleotides: TGTGCCAGCAGCGCCACCCGGACAGGGGGTACTGAAGCTTTCTTT.

The chain couples TRBV2 to TRBJ1-5; 7 positions match TRBD1. The germline V gene encodes CDR1 SNHLY and CDR2 FYNNEI. Trimming cost V 5 bases and J 3 bases; bases outside gene matches: 7. The CDR3 is 15 amino acids. CDR3 sequence reads: CASSKTGRTNQPQHF. The CDR3 coding sequence is TGTGCCAGCAGTAAGACAGGGAGAACCAATCAGCCCCAGCATTTT.

The V gene is TRBV7-2, the J gene TRBJ1-2; the match to TRBD1 covers 10 bases. CDR3 size: 18 residues. J was trimmed by 3 bases and V by 2 bases; bases with no gene match: 12. Germline CDR1 is SGHTA and CDR2 is FQGNSA. The DNA of the CDR3 is TGTGCCAGCAGCTTAATCGTCCCGGACAGGGGGATAGACTATGGCTACACCTTC. Protein sequence: CASSLIVPDRGIDYGYTF. Together with reference TRBV7-2 and TRBJ1-2, the CDR3 gives the full variable domain: GAGVSQSPSNKVTEKGKDVELRCDPISGHTALYWYRQSLGQGLEFLIYFQGNSAPDKSGLPSDRFSAERTGGSVSTLTIQRTQQEDSAVYLCASSLIVPDRGIDYGYTFGSGTRLTVV.

The chain uses TRBV7-2 and TRBJ2-1, with 10 bases aligning to TRBD2. The CDR3 contains 14 residues. After removal of 7 bases from V and 8 bases from J, the junction contained 8 bases not matched to a gene. Germline V gene sequence: CDR1 SGHTA, CDR2 FQGNSA. The CDR3 spells CASTPGLASDEQFF. The CDR3 DNA reads as TGTGCCAGCACCCCGGGACTAGCGTCGGATGAGCAGTTCTTC.

This clonotype was seen only once. J is TRBJ1-5 and V is TRBV6-1; D is undetermined. V lost 9 bases and J 4 bases, leaving 1 base between the germline ends. CDR3 length: 9 amino acids. Germline lookup yields CDR1 MNHNS and CDR2 SASEGT. CDR3 sequence: CARNQPQHF. DNA of the CDR3: TGTGCCAGAAATCAGCCCCAGCATTTT.

The rearrangement uses TRBV11-3 and TRBJ2-1; 7 nucleotides agree with TRBD1. Trimming removed 1 base from V and 5 bases from J; junction bases left unmatched: 2. Germline CDR1 SGHNT, CDR2 YENEEA. The CDR3 runs to 14 residues. The CDR3 DNA reads TGTGCCAGCAGCTTAGGGGGGACAGACAATGAGCAGTTCTTC. Translated: CASSLGGTDNEQFF.

The CDR3 DNA follows: TGTGCCAGCAGCTTGCAGCGGGGGATCTCTGGGGCCAACGTCCTGACTTTC. It encodes CASSLQRGISGANVLTF. The chain employs TRBV5-4 and TRBJ2-6; 8 bases map to TRBD2. This CDR3 spans 17 amino acids. The V and J ends lost 1 base and 0 bases, in that order; junction bases with no gene match: 3. Per germline, CDR1 SGHNT and CDR2 YYREEE (reference sequence).

V is TRBV10-1 and J is TRBJ2-1, with 10 bases fitting TRBD2. Losses at the gene ends were 2 bases for V and 8 bases for J; bases not matched to a gene: 6. The CDR3 runs to 15 residues. Germline values: CDR1 WNHNN, CDR2 SYGVQD (reference sequence). CDR3 DNA sequence: TGCGCCAGCAGTGAGCTAGCGGGGGTCCCCGATGAGCAGTTCTTC. This sequence encodes CASSELAGVPDEQFF.

The rearrangement joins TRBV18 to TRBJ2-2, with 8 bases identical to TRBD1. The CDR3 consists of 15 residues. V shed 1 base and J 7 bases; nucleotides not matched to a gene: 5. Germline loops: CDR1 KGHSH, CDR2 LQKENI. DNA for the CDR3: TGTGCCAGCTCACCACTACCAGGGGGCGGCGGGGAGCTGTTTTTT. It codes for CASSPLPGGGGELFF.

This clonotype occurred a few times. The chain has TRBV6-5 and TRBJ1-1; D gene ambiguous. The CDR3 has 14 residues. CDR1 and CDR2 from the germline V gene are MNHEY and SVGAGI. Trimming cost V 4 bases and J 1 base, with 10 bases left between them. The CDR3 sequence: CASSSGPENTEAFF. CDR3 coding DNA: TGTGCCAGCAGTTCCGGACCCGAGAACACTGAAGCTTTCTTT.

The count of this clonotype is one. The chain links TRBV6-1 to TRBJ1-1; no definite D call. Germline V lookup: CDR1 MNHNS, CDR2 SASEGT. Trimming removed 8 bases from V and 1 base from J, with 11 bases in between. The CDR3 extends over 13 amino acids. CDR3 loop: CASGLLANTEAFF. The DNA for the CDR3 is TGTGCCAGCGGGTTATTGGCGAACACTGAAGCTTTCTTT.

This clonotype occurred a few times. CDR3 coding DNA: TGCAGTGCTAGAGCGACGACCAATCAGCCCCAGCATTTT. It is translated as CSARATTNQPQHF. The chain couples TRBV20-1 to TRBJ1-5; no firm D call. The CDR3 is made up of 13 amino acids. The V gene's germline CDR1 is DFQATT and CDR2 SNEGSKA (reference sequence). The V end was cut by 1 base, the J end by 3 bases, with 7 bases between.

The rearrangement uses TRBV19 and TRBJ1-3, with D maybe TRBD1 (5 bases). CDR1 and CDR2 (germline): LNHDA, SQIVND (reference sequence). CDR3 length equals 11 residues. The CDR3 coding sequence is TGTGCGGGGGGGATCGGAAACACCATATATTTT. This gives the protein CAGGIGNTIYF.